This entry lists 8 T cell receptor beta chains sequenced from one sample in a study of molecular identifiers for immune sequencing clone quantification. MiXCR, applied by TCRdb to the PCR reads, yields one record per CDR3 protein. In the table there are about 40,000 distinct CDR3 sequences, roughly 24% of which are singletons. What was sequenced was naive CD8+ T cells from blood, with Jurkat cell RNA spiked in. Indicated subset: FACS-sorted CD8+CD4-CCR7+CD45RA+ naive T cells. The receptors originated from a human donor in good health. Some libraries in this study had Jurkat cell RNA spiked in.

Ten or more counts support this clonotype. V usage is TRBV3-1 and J usage is TRBJ2-4; 16 bases match TRBD2. The length of the CDR3 is 21 residues. Germline V CDR1 and CDR2: LGHDT, YNNKEL (reference sequence). V trimming: 4 bases; J trimming: 2 bases; junction bases outside the gene matches: 14. The CDR3 sequence is CASSPPRGGLAGGQTKNIQYF. In DNA, the CDR3 is TGTGCCAGCAGCCCCCCACGCGGGGGACTAGCGGGGGGGCAAACCAAAAACATTCAGTACTTC.

This clonotype was seen ten or more times. CDR3: CASSLTGDEQYF. The CDR3 region has the DNA TGTGCCAGCTCCCTTACGGGAGACGAGCAGTACTTC. The chain combines TRBV12-3 or TRBV12-4 with TRBJ2-7; possible D gene TRBD2, 6 bases. The CDR3 is made up of 12 amino acids. V was trimmed by 8 bases and J by 5 bases, leaving 13 bases between them.

The chain is built from TRBV29-1 and TRBJ1-2, with 8 bases that match TRBD1. Germline CDR1 and CDR2: SQVTM and ANQGSEA. The CDR3 consists of 12 residues. V shed 3 bases, J shed 7 bases, and the junction held 4 bases outside the gene matches. DNA for the CDR3: TGCAGCGTTGACCCCCAGGGGGCTGGCTACACCTTC. It is translated as CSVDPQGAGYTF.

A note on this clonotype: One end of the junction fails to match germline, which may point to a read error. V gene TRBV3-1 combines with J gene TRBJ1-1; D is possibly TRBD1 (5 bases). The CDR3 loop spans 15 amino acids. Germline V lookup: CDR1 LGHDT, CDR2 YNNKEL (reference sequence). CDR3 nucleotide sequence: TGTGCCAGCAGCCCAAGCCGGCAGGGTGCCACTGAAGCTTCCTTT. Translation gives CASSPSRQGATEASF.

This clonotype was counted many times. The chain joins TRBV4-1 to TRBJ2-1; possibly TRBD2 for D (5 bases). The CDR3 length is 13 residues. Trimming stripped 0 bases from V and 8 bases from J, with 8 bases between. Germline V gene lookup returns CDR1 MGHRA and CDR2 YSYEKL. The CDR3 loop reads CASSQESGDEQFF. The DNA of the CDR3 is TGCGCCAGCAGCCAAGAATCCGGGGATGAGCAGTTCTTC.

Note on this clonotype: At one of its ends the junction is not consistent with the germline gene, which may arise from a read error. This chain uses TRBV6-1 with TRBJ2-6, with D possibly TRBD2 on 7 matching bases. The CDR3 is made up of 14 amino acids. Germline V lookup: CDR1 MNHNS, CDR2 SASEGT. The CDR3 region is CASGGGSGANALTF. The DNA of the CDR3 is TGTGCCAGCGGGGGGGGCTCTGGGGCCAACGCCCTGACTTTC.

About this clonotype itself: One end of the junction fails to match germline, which may point to a read error. This chain connects TRBV5-3 to TRBJ2-5, with 9 bases fitting TRBD2. TRBV5-3 is treated as an ORF (open reading frame) with a function not yet certain. CDR3 size: 15 residues. The DNA for the CDR3 is TGTGCCAGCAGCTCCGGACTAGCGTGGGCGGAGACCCAGTACTTC. Translating gives CASSSGLAWAETQYF.

This clonotype was picked up one time. CDR3 protein: CAGTEGNTDTQYF. The CDR3 DNA reads TGTGCGGGCACGGAGGGCAACACAGATACGCAGTATTTT. The chain carries TRBV6-6 and TRBJ2-3, with a possible D match to TRBD2 (6 bases). The CDR3 covers 13 residues. CDR1 and CDR2 from the germline V gene are MNHNY and SVGAGI (reference sequence).